The rows below give T cell receptor beta chains drawn from one sample of a study of T cells after posttransplantation cyclophosphamide. Method: immunoSEQ multiplex PCR; TCRdb's copy keeps in-frame clones and lacks some. The sample has approximately 32,000 clones, roughly 90% seen once; the top ten hold about 15%. Sequencing was carried out using PBMCs. The receptors were sampled from a woman aged 40 to 55 with a blood cancer, CMV-positive, and with a related stem cell donor. The CDR3 runs from the conserved cysteine through the conserved F or W. The order of the fields is J gene, V gene, clone size, D gene, CDR3 DNA, CDR3 protein. D genes are given only for firm matches. Expanded clones get a size class; other rows say once, few or many, or leave the size out.

TRBJ2-2	TRBV13	-	TRBD2	TGTGCCAGCAGCTCCGGGGGGGCCATCGGGGAGCTGCTTTTT	CASSSGGAIGELLF
TRBJ2-2	TRBV18	-	-	TGTGCCGACCGGGGACATGACTACACCGGGGAGCTGTTTTTT	CADRGHDYTGELFF
TRBJ1-2	TRBV2	-	-	TGTGCCAGCAGTGAAGGGCCTGTTGGAACAGGGTATGGCTACACCTTC	CASSEGPVGTGYGYTF
TRBJ1-3	TRBV27	-	TRBD1	TGTGCCAGCAGAACTCGATTAAAAGGGACAGGGGCTGGAAACACCATATATTTT	CASRTRLKGTGAGNTIYF
TRBJ2-7	TRBV11-2	-	-	TGTGCCAGCAGCTTGCCCGATATATACGGCTCCTACGAGCAGTACTTC	CASSLPDIYGSYEQYF
TRBJ1-6	TRBV27	-	-	TGTGCCAGCAGCGGGAGGGTGGTATTTTCACCCCTCCACTTT	CASSGRVVFSPLHF
TRBJ2-7	TRBV6-1	-	TRBD1	TGTGCCAGCAGTGAGACCGTGACAGGGCCTTCCTCCTACGAGCAGTACTTC	CASSETVTGPSSYEQYF
TRBJ2-1	TRBV4-1	-	-	TGCGCCAGCAGCCATCCAGGGAAGAATTACAATGAGCAGTTCTTC	CASSHPGKNYNEQFF
TRBJ2-7	TRBV2	-	TRBD2	TGTGCCAGCAGTGTCGAGCGGGGGCCGACCTACGAGCAGTACTTC	CASSVERGPTYEQYF
TRBJ2-1	TRBV9	-	-	TGTGCCAGCAGCGTCAAGGCGGCTGCTCAGGGAAATGAGCAGTTCTTC	CASSVKAAAQGNEQFF
TRBJ1-2	TRBV18	-	TRBD1	TGTGCCAGCTCACCTCCGACAGGGGGCAGTGGCTACACCTTC	CASSPPTGGSGYTF
TRBJ2-2	TRBV19	once	-	TGTGCCAGTCGCCCACACCTTTGGTCTGTTACCGGGGAGCTGTTTTTT	CASRPHLWSVTGELFF
TRBJ2-7	TRBV7-8	-	TRBD1	TGTGCCAGCAGCCCAGTCAGGGGGCGCGTGACCTACGAGCAGTACTTC	CASSPVRGRVTYEQYF
TRBJ2-1	TRBV7-9	once	TRBD2	TGTGCCAGCAGCTCCCTGGGGGGGATTTCGTTCTTC	CASSSLGGISFF
TRBJ2-5	TRBV28	-	-	TGTGCCACCCAGGGGATAGGCCAGTACTTC	CATQGIGQYF
TRBJ1-1	TRBV5-1	-	TRBD1	TGCGCCAGCAGCTTGGACAGGGGGAACACTGAAGCTTTCTTT	CASSLDRGNTEAFF
TRBJ1-5	TRBV7-2	-	-	TGTGCCAGCAGGAAAACATTGGGCAATCAGCCCCAGCATTTT	CASRKTLGNQPQHF
TRBJ1-4	TRBV12-5	-	TRBD1	TGTGCTAGTGGTTTGTGTGTACAGGGGGCTGGTGAAAAACTGTTTTTT	CASGLCVQGAGEKLFF
TRBJ1-6	TRBV4-1	-	-	TGCGCCAGCAGCCAAGATGCGGGGCCAGGCTTTCCCCTCCACTTT	CASSQDAGPGFPLHF
TRBJ1-1	TRBV19	-	-	TGTGCCAGTAGTATGGGGGCTGACACTGAAGCTTTCTTT	CASSMGADTEAFF
TRBJ2-2	TRBV7-2	-	-	TGTGCCAGCAGCTTCAGCACCGGGGAGCTGTTTTTT	CASSFSTGELFF
TRBJ2-3	TRBV19	-	-	TGTGCCAGTAGGAAATCGGGGGGCATCTTCACAGATACGCAGTATTTT	CASRKSGGIFTDTQYF
TRBJ2-1	TRBV2	-	-	TGTGCCAGCAGTCGGAGGGTTCTGTACAATGAGCAGTTCTTC	CASSRRVLYNEQFF
TRBJ1-1	TRBV5-4	-	-	TGTGCCAGCAGCCAACCAACAGGGAAGCCTGAAGCTTTCTTT	CASSQPTGKPEAFF
TRBJ1-2	TRBV7-8	-	-	TGTGCCAGCTTGAAGAACCCCGGGGATGGCTACACCTTC	CASLKNPGDGYTF
TRBJ1-5	TRBV7-2	-	-	TGTGCCAGCAGCTCCAGATCAGGGGATCAGCCCCAGCATTTT	CASSSRSGDQPQHF
TRBJ2-1	TRBV4-2	-	TRBD2	TGTGCCAGCAGCCGCTTAGCGGGGGAGCTTACAATGAAGCAGTTCTTC	CASSRLAGELTMKQFF
TRBJ2-1	TRBV15	-	TRBD2	TGTGCCACCAGCAAGTTTGGGCTAGCGGGGGGGCTGAGCTCCTACAATGAGCAGTTCTTC	CATSKFGLAGGLSSYNEQFF
TRBJ1-2	TRBV11-2	-	TRBD1	TGTGCCAGCAATAGGGACAGGGATCCATCCCCGTCTAACTATGGCTACACCTTC	CASNRDRDPSPSNYGYTF
TRBJ1-2	TRBV2	-	TRBD1	TGTGCCAGCAGATCACAGGGGGCGGACTATGGCTACACCTTC	CASRSQGADYGYTF
TRBJ2-3	TRBV4-2	-	TRBD2	TGTGCCAGCAGCTGGGGGGGGAGCGGGCGCACAGATACGCAGTATTTT	CASSWGGSGRTDTQYF
TRBJ2-5	TRBV7-2	-	-	TGTGCCAGCAGCTTAAGCCTTACGATGGAGACCCAGTACTTC	CASSLSLTMETQYF
TRBJ2-3	TRBV6-5	-	-	TGTGCCAGCAGTTACGAGCGGAGTAGCACAGATACGCAGTATTTT	CASSYERSSTDTQYF
TRBJ1-4	TRBV5-4	-	-	TGTGCCAGCTCCCGGGGGAGGGGCCTTAATGAAAAACTGTTTTTT	CASSRGRGLNEKLFF
TRBJ1-1	TRBV10-3	-	-	TGTGCCGCCCAACAGGGAAACGGGGTGAACACTGAAGCTTTCTTT	CAAQQGNGVNTEAFF